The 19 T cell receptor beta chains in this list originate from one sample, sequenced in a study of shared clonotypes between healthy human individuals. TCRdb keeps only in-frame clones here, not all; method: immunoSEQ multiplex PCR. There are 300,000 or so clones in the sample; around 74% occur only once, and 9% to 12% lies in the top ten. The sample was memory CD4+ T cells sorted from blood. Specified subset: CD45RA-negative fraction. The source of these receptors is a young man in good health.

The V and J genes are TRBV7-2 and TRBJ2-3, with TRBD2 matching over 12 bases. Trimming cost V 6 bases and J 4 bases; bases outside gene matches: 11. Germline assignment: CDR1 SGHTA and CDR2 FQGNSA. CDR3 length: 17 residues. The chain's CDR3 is CASSGLAGPRIADTQYF. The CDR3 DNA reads TGTGCCAGCAGTGGACTAGCGGGACCCAGAATCGCAGATACGCAGTATTTT.

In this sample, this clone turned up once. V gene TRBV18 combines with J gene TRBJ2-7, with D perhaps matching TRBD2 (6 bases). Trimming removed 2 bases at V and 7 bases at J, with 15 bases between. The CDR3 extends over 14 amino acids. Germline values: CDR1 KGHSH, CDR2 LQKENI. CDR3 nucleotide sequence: TGTGCCAGCTCACCAGCCCAGCTCGGAGGGGAGCAGTACTTC. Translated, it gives CASSPAQLGGEQYF.

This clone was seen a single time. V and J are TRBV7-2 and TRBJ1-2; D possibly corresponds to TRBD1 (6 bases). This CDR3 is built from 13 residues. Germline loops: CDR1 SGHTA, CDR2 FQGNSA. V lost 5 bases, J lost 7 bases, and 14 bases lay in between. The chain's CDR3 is CASSPNRVAGYTF. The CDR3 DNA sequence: TGTGCCAGCAGCCCTAACAGGGTGGCTGGCTACACCTTC.

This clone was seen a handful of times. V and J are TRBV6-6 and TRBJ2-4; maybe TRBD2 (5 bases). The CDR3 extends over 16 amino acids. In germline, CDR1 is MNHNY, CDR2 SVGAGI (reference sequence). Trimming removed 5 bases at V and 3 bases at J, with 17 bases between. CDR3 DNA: TGTGCCAGCAGTCCCGAGCGGATACTGATCAAAAACATTCAGTACTTC. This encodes CASSPERILIKNIQYF.

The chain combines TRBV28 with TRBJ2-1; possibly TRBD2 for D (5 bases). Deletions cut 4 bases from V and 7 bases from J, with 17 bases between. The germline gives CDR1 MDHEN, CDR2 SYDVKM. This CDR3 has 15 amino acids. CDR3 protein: CASSYPFRTGNEQFF. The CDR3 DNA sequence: TGTGCCAGCAGTTACCCTTTCCGGACGGGGAATGAGCAGTTCTTC.

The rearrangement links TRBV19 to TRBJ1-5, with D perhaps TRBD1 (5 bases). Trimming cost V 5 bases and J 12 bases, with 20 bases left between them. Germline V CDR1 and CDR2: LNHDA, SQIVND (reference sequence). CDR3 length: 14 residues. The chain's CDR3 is CASSSGGAKNYQHF. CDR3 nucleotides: TGTGCCAGTAGTTCCGGCGGGGCCAAGAATTACCAGCATTTT.

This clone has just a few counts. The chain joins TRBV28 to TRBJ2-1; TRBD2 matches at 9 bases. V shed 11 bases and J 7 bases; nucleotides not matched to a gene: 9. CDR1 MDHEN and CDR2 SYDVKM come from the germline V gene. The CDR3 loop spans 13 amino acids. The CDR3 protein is CAGCGRAGNEQFF. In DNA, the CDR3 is TGTGCCGGCTGCGGGAGGGCCGGGAATGAGCAGTTCTTC.

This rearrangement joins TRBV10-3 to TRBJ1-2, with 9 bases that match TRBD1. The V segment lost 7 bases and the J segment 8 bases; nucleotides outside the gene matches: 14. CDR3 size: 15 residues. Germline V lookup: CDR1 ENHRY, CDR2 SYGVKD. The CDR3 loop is CAINENPGQGDGYTF. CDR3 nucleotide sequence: TGTGCCATCAACGAGAATCCGGGACAGGGTGACGGCTACACCTTC.

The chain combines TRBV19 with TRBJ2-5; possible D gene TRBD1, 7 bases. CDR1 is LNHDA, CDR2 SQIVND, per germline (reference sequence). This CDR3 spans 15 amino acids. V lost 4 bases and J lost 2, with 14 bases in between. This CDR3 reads CASSTQGGIQETQYF. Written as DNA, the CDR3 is TGTGCCAGTAGTACTCAGGGGGGAATTCAAGAGACCCAGTACTTC.

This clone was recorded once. This chain's CDR3 is CASSLAWDVETQYF. The CDR3 coding sequence is TGCGCCAGCAGCTTGGCCTGGGATGTGGAGACCCAGTACTTC. This rearrangement joins TRBV5-1 to TRBJ2-5, with no clear D. This CDR3 region has 14 residues. Germline lookup yields CDR1 SGHRS and CDR2 YFSETQ. V was trimmed by 0 bases and J by 5 bases, leaving 11 bases between them.

CDR3 amino acids: CASSSSPRAGGVQYF. The CDR3 coding sequence is TGCGCCAGCAGCTCCAGTCCCCGAGCGGGAGGTGTGCAGTACTTC. The V gene is TRBV5-1, the J gene TRBJ2-7; 9 bases are a match to TRBD2. Germline-derived CDR1 and CDR2 are SGHRS and YFSETQ. Unmatched junction bases numbered 13, after V lost 3 bases and J lost 9 bases. CDR3 size: 15 residues.

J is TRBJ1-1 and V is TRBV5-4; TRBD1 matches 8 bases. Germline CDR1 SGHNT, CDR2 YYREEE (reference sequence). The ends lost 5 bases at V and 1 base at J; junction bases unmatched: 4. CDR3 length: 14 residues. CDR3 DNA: TGTGCCAGCAGTTGGGGACAGGCGAACACTGAAGCTTTCTTT. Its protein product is CASSWGQANTEAFF.

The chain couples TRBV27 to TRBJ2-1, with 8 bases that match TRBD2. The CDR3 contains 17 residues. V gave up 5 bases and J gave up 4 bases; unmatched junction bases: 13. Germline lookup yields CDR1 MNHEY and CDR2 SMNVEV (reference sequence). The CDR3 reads CASSPKVAGWIYNEQFF. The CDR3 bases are TGTGCCAGCAGTCCCAAGGTAGCGGGATGGATATACAATGAGCAGTTCTTC.

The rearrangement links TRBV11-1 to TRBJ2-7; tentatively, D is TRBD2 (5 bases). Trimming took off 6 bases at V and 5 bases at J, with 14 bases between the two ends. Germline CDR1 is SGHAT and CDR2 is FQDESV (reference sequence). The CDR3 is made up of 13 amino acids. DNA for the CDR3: TGTGCCAGCAGTTACCGGAGAGGGAACGAGCAGTACTTC. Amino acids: CASSYRRGNEQYF.

The CDR3 DNA is TGTGCCAGCAGCTCCCAGGGGGGGAACACTGAAGCTTTCTTT. Translation: CASSSQGGNTEAFF. This chain uses TRBV7-9 with TRBJ1-1; 7 bases match TRBD1. Germline values: CDR1 SEHNR, CDR2 FQNEAQ (reference sequence). J lost 1 base, V lost 4 bases, and 3 bases had no gene match. CDR3 length: 14 residues.

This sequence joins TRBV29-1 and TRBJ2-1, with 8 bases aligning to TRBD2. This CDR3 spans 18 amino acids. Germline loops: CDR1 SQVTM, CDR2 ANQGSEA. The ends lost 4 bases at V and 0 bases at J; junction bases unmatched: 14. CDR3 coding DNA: TGCAGCGTTGGGCCCGGGACTAGACACTATAGCTCCTACAATGAGCAGTTCTTC. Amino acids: CSVGPGTRHYSSYNEQFF.

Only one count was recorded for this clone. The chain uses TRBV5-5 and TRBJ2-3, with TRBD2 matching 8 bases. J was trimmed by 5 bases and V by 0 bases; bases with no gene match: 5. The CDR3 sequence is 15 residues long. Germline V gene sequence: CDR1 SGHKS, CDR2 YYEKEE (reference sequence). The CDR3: CASSLAIAGLDTQYF. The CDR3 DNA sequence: TGTGCCAGCAGCTTGGCCATAGCGGGATTAGATACGCAGTATTTT. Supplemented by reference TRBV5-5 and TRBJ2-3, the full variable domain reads DAGVTQSPTHLIKTRGQQVTLRCSPISGHKSVSWYQQVLGQGPQFIFQYYEKEERGRGNFPDRFSARQFPNYSSELNVNALLLGDSALYLCASSLAIAGLDTQYFGPGTRLTVL.

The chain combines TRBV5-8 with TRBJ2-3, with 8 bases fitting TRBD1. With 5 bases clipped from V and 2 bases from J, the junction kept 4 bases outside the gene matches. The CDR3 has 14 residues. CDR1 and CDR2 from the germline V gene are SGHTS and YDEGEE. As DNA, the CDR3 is TGTGCCAGCAGGGACAGGGCTTTCACAGATACGCAGTATTTT. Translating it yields CASRDRAFTDTQYF.

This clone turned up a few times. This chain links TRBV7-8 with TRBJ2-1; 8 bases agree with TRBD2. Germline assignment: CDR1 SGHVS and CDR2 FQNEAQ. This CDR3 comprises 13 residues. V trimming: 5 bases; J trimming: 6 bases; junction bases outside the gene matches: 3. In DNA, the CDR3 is TGTGCCAGCAGCCAACTAGCGGCCAATGAGCAGTTCTTC. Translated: CASSQLAANEQFF.